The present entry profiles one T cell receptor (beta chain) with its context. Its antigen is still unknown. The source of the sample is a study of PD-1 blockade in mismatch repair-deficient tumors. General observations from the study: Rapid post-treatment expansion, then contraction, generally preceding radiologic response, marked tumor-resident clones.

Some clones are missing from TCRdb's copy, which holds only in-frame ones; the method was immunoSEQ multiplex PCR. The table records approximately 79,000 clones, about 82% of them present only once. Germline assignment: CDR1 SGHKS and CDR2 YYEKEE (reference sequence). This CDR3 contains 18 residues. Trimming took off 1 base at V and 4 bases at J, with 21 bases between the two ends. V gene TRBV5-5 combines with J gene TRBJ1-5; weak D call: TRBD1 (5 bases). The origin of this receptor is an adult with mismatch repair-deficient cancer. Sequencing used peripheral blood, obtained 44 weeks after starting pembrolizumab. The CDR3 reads CASSLSVGQGRLNQPQHF. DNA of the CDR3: TGTGCCAGCAGCTTGTCGGTTGGGCAGGGAAGACTTAATCAGCCCCAGCATTTT.